This T cell receptor (beta chain) was sequenced for a study of response to subunit inactivated influenza vaccine. TCRdb re-derived calls from the RT-PCR reads in MiXCR, one entry per CDR3 protein. Of about 160,000 distinct CDR3 sequences listed, roughly a tenth are singletons. This clonotype was observed many times. The target antigen is unknown. Study outcomes and limitations: New T cells are recruited in small numbers by each seasonal influenza vaccination, according to the authors' suggestion.

J gave up 4 bases and V 5 bases, and 4 bases lay outside the gene matches. Germline CDR1 and CDR2: SQVTM and ANQGSEA. There are 12 residues in the CDR3. The chain links TRBV29-1 to TRBJ1-2; 7 bases agree with TRBD1. The clonotype originates from a man over 45 who received an inactivated influenza vaccine. This material consisted of non-naive T cells sorted from PBMCs, taken roughly 6 weeks after vaccination. CDR3 DNA sequence: TGCAGCGTTCAGGGGGGTGGCTATGGCTACACCTTC. This codes for CSVQGGGYGYTF.